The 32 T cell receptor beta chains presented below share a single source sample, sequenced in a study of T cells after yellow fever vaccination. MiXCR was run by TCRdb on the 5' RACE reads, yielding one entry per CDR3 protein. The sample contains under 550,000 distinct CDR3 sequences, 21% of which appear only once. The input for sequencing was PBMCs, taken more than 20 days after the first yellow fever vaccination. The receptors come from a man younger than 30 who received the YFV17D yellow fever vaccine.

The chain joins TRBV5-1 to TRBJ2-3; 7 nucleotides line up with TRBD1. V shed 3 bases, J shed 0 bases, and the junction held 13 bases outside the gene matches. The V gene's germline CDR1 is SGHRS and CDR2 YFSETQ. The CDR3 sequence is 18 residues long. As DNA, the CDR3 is TGCGCCAGCAGCTACCTAGACTCGGGACAGTCTAGCACAGATACGCAGTATTTT. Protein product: CASSYLDSGQSSTDTQYF.

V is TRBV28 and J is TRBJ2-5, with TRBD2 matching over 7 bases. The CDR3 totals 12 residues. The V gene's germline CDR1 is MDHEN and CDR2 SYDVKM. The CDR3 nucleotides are TGTACAACCGGGCGGGGGAAAGAGACCCAGTACTTC. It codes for CTTGRGKETQYF. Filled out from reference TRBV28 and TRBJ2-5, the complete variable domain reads DVKVTQSSRYLVKRTGEKVFLECVQDMDHENMFWYRQDPGLGLRLIYFSYDVKMKEKGDIPEGYSVSREKKERFSLILESASTNQTSMYLCTTGRGKETQYFGPGTRLLVL.

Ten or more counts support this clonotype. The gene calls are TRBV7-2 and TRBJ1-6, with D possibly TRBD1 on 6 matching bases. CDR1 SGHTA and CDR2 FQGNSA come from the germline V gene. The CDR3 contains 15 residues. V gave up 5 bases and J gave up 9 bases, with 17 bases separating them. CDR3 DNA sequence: TGTGCCAGCAGCGGCCGGGACATACTGAGTTCACCCCTCCACTTT. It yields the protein CASSGRDILSSPLHF.

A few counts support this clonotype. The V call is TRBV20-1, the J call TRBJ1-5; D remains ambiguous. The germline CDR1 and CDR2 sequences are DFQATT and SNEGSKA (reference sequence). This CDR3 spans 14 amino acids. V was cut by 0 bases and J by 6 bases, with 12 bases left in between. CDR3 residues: CSARDRQWGQPQHF. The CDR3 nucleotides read TGCAGTGCTAGAGATCGACAATGGGGTCAGCCCCAGCATTTT.

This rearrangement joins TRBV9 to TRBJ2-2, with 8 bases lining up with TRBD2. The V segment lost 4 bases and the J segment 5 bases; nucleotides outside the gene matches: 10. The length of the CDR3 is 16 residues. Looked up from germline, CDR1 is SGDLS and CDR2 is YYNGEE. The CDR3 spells CASSPRGGGETGELFF. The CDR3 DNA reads TGTGCCAGCAGCCCCCGGGGGGGCGGGGAAACCGGGGAGCTGTTTTTT.

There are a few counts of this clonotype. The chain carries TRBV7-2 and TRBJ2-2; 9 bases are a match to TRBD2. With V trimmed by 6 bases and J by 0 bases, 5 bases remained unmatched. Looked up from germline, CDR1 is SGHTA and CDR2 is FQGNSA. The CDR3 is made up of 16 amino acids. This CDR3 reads CASRRLAGANTGELFF. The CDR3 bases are TGTGCCAGCAGGCGATTAGCGGGGGCGAACACCGGGGAGCTGTTTTTT.

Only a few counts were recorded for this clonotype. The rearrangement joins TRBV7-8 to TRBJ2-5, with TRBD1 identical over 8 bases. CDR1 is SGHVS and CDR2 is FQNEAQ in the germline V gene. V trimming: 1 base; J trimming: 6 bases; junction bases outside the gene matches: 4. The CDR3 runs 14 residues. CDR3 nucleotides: TGTGCCAGCAGCTTAGGGACAGGGTTAAAGACCCAGTACTTC. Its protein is CASSLGTGLKTQYF.

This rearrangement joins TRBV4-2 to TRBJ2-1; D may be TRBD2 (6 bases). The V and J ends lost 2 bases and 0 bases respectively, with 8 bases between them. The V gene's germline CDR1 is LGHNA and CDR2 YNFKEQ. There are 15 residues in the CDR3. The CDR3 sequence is CASSQTSNSYNEQFF. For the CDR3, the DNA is TGTGCCAGCAGCCAAACTAGCAACTCCTACAATGAGCAGTTCTTC.

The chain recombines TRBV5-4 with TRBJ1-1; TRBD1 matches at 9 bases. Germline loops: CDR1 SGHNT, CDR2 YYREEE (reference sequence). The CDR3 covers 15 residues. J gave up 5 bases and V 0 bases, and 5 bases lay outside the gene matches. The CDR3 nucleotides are TGTGCCAGCAGCTTGGGGACAGGGGCAAGGACTGAAGCTTTCTTT. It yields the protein CASSLGTGARTEAFF.

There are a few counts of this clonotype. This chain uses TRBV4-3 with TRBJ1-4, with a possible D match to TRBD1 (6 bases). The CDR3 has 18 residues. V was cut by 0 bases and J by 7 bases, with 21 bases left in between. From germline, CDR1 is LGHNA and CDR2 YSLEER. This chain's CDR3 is CASSQDWVETGRSEKLFF. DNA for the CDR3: TGCGCCAGCAGCCAAGATTGGGTGGAAACAGGGAGGAGTGAAAAACTGTTTTTT.

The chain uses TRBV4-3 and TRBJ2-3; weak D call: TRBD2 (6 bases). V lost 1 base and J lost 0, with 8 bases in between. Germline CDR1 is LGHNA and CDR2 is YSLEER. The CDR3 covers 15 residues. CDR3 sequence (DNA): TGCGCCAGCAGCCAAGCTGCGGGGAGCACAGATACGCAGTATTTT. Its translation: CASSQAAGSTDTQYF.

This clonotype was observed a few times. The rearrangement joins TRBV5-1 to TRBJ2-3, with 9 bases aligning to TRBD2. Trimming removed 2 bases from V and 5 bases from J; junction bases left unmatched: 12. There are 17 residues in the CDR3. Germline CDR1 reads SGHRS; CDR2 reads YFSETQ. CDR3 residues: CASSFGRGGLQQDTQYF. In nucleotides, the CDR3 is TGCGCCAGCAGCTTCGGGCGGGGGGGCCTTCAACAAGATACGCAGTATTTT.

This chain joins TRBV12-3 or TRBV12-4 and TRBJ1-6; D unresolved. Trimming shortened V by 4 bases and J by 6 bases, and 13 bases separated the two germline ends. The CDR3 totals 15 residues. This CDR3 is CASSSPAAANSPLHF. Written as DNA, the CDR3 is TGTGCCAGCAGTTCACCGGCGGCAGCTAATTCACCCCTCCACTTT.

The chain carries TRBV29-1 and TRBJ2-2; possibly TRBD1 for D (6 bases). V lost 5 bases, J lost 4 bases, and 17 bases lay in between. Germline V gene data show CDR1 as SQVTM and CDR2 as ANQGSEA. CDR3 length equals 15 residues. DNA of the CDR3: TGCAGCGTTTTCGTAGACAGGCGGGTCACCGGGGAGCTGTTTTTT. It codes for CSVFVDRRVTGELFF.

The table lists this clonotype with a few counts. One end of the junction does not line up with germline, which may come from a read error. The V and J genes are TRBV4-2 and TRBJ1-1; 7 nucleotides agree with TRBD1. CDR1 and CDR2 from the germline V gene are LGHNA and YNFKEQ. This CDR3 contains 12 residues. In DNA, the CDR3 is TGTGCCAGCAGCCAAGATGGCCGGACAGGTCTTTTT. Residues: CASSQDGRTGLF.

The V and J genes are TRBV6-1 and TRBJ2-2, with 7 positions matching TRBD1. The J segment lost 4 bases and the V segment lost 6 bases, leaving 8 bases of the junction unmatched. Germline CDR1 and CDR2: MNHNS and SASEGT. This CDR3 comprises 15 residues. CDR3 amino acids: CASRIGGVGTGELFF. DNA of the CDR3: TGTGCCAGCAGAATAGGGGGCGTAGGCACCGGGGAGCTGTTTTTT.

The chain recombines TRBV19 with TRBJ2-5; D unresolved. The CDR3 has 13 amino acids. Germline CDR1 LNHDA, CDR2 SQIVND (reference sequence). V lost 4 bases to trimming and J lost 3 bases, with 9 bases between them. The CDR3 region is CASSTDNKETQYF. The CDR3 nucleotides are TGTGCCAGTAGTACCGACAACAAAGAGACCCAGTACTTC.

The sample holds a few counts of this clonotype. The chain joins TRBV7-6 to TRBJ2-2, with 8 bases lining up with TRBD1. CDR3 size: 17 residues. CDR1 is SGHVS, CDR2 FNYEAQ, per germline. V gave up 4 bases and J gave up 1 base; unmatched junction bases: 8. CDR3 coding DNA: TGTGCCAGCAGCTCTTACACCGGGACAGGGAACACCGGGGAGCTGTTTTTT. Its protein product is CASSSYTGTGNTGELFF.

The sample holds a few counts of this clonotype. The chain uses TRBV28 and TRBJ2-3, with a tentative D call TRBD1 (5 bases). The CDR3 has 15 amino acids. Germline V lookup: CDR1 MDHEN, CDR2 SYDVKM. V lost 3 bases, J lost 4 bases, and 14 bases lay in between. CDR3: CASSFVTGLPDTQYF. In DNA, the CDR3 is TGTGCCAGCAGTTTCGTCACAGGCCTCCCAGATACGCAGTATTTT.

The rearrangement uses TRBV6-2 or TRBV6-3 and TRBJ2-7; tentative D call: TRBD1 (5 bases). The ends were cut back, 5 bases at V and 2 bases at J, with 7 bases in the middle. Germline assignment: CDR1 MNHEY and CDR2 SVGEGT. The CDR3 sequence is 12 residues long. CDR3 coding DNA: TGTGCCAGCAGTCGACAGCCCTACGAGCAGTACGTC. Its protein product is CASSRQPYEQYV.

This CDR3 reads CASRGGAPSYGYTF. For the CDR3, the DNA is TGTGCCAGCAGGGGGGGGGCGCCCTCCTATGGCTACACCTTC. The chain uses TRBV25-1 and TRBJ1-2; D is possibly TRBD1 (6 bases). CDR3 length equals 14 residues. V lost 6 bases, J lost 4 bases, and 15 bases lay in between. Looked up from germline, CDR1 is MGHDK and CDR2 is SYGVNS.

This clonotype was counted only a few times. This chain's CDR3 is CASSDGTPVGGTETQYF. The DNA for the CDR3 is TGCGCCAGCAGCGACGGGACTCCTGTGGGCGGCACAGAGACCCAGTACTTC. The J gene is TRBJ2-5, the V gene TRBV4-1, with D possibly TRBD2 on 6 matching bases. This CDR3 has 17 residues. Trimming removed 5 bases from V and 4 bases from J, with 23 bases in between. Germline lookup yields CDR1 MGHRA and CDR2 YSYEKL.

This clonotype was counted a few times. In DNA, the CDR3 is TGTGCCAGCAGCCGTAATAGCGGGGGCCAAGAGACCCAGTACTTC. Translated: CASSRNSGGQETQYF. The chain carries TRBV7-2 and TRBJ2-5; 9 bases agree with TRBD2. V lost 5 bases, J lost 1 base, and 5 bases stayed unmatched. This CDR3 has 15 amino acids. Germline V gene data show CDR1 as SGHTA and CDR2 as FQGNSA.

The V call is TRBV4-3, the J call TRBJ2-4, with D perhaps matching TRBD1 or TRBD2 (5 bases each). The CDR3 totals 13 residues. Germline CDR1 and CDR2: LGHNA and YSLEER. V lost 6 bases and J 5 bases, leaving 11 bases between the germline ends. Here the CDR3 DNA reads TGCGCCAGCAGTCCCCGGGGCCAAAACATTCAGTACTTC. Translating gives CASSPRGQNIQYF.

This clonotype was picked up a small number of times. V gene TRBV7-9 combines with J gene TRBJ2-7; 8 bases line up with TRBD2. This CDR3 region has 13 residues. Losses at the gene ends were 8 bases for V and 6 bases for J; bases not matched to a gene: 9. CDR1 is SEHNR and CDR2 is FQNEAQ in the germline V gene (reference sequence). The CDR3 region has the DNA TGTGCCAGCGCCCCAGCGGGGGTCGGCGAGCAGTACTTC. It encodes CASAPAGVGEQYF.

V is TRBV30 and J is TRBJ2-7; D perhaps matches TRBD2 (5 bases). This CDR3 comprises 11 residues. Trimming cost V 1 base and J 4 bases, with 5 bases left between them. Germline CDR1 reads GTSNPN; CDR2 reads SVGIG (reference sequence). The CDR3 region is CAWSGGYEQYF. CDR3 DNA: TGTGCCTGGAGTGGAGGGTACGAGCAGTACTTC.

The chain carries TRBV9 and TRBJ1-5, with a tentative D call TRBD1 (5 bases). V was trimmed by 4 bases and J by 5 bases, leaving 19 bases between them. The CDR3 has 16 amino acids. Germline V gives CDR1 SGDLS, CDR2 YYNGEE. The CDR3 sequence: CASSRDGFGPYQPQHF. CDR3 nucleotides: TGTGCCAGCAGCCGGGACGGCTTCGGTCCCTATCAGCCCCAGCATTTT.

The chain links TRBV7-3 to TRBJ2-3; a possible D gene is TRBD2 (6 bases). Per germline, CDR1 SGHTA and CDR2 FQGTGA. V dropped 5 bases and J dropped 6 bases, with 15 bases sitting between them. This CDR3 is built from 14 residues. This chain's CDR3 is CASSPAGFFDTQYF. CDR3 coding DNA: TGTGCCAGCAGCCCCGCGGGATTTTTCGATACGCAGTATTTT.

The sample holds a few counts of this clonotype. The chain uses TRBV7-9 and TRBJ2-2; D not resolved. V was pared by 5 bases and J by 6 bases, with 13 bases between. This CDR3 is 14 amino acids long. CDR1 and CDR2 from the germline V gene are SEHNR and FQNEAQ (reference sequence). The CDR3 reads CASSLRLPAGELFF. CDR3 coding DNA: TGTGCCAGCAGCCTGAGGCTGCCGGCCGGGGAGCTGTTTTTT.

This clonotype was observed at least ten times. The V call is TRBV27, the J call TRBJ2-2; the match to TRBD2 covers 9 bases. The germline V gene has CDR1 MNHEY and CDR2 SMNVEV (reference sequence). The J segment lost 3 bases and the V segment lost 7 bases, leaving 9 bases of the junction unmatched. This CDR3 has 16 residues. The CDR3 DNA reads TGTGCCAGCACTCTTCTAGCGGGGTGGGACACCGGGGAGCTGTTTTTT. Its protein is CASTLLAGWDTGELFF.

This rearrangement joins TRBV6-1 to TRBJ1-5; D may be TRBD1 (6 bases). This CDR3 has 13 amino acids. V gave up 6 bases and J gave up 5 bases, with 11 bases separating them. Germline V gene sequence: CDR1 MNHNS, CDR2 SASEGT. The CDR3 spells CASSLQGHQPQHF. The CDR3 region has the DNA TGTGCCAGCAGCCTCCAGGGGCATCAGCCCCAGCATTTT.

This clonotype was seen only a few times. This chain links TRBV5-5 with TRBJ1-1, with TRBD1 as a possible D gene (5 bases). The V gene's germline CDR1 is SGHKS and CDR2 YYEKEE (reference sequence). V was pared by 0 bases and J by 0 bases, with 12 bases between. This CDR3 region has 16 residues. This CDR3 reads CASSLVQGYMNTEAFF. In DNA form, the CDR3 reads TGTGCCAGCAGCTTGGTTCAGGGATATATGAACACTGAAGCTTTCTTT. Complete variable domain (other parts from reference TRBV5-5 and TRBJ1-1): DAGVTQSPTHLIKTRGQQVTLRCSPISGHKSVSWYQQVLGQGPQFIFQYYEKEERGRGNFPDRFSARQFPNYSSELNVNALLLGDSALYLCASSLVQGYMNTEAFFGQGTRLTVV.